This is a list of T cell receptor beta chains from one sample in a study of PD-1 blockade in mismatch repair-deficient tumors. The repertoire was sequenced with immunoSEQ multiplex PCR; TCRdb's copy has only in-frame clones and lacks some. The sample lists some 120,000 clones, about 86% occurring once. The sequenced sample was peripheral blood, obtained 44 weeks after starting pembrolizumab. The source is an adult with mismatch repair-deficient cancer. CDR3s include the opening cysteine and the closing phenylalanine or tryptophan. Clone sizes are given selectively: once, few, many, or a class where the clone is expanded.

v_call	clone_size	cdr3_aa
TRBV4-1	NA	CASSQELGEELFF
TRBV6-5	NA	CASSYSGPTTQETQYF
TRBV12-5	few	CASGLERDTEAFF
TRBV10-3	NA	CAISEGLNPTGELFF
TRBV10-3	NA	CATKDRTYEQYF
TRBV30	once	CAWSQDMVLKTQYF
TRBV9	NA	CASSATSGVYNEQFF
TRBV7-2	few	CASSLGGSSSEQYF
TRBV30	NA	CAWNHGQEGQPQHF
TRBV6-1	once	CASSEQANYEQYF
TRBV30	NA	CAWRGTGKETQYF
TRBV27	NA	CASSFRVGQGIAGELFF
TRBV6-1	NA	CASAWTEIDEQYF
TRBV30	NA	CAWSAAENQPQHF
TRBV29-1	NA	CSADNEQFF
TRBV6-4	many	CASSYSPDRGAFF
TRBV10-3	NA	CAISERGQGYEQYF
TRBV30	NA	CAWSVLQRPRSYNEQFF
TRBV27	NA	CASSRTSGSTDTQYF
TRBV4-1	NA	CASSQVENRGQGNEQFF
TRBV5-1	once	CASSPGVAGYTGELFF
TRBV14	NA	CASSQAGGYPYEQYF
TRBV11-3	once	CASSSPRGRDGYTF
TRBV28	NA	CASSTPGQGIRVAGQPQHF
TRBV28	NA	CASSPLAGGGHEQYF